These T cell receptor beta chains were read from a single sample in a study of cytomegalovirus exposure and HLA in healthy donors. The repertoire was sequenced with immunoSEQ multiplex PCR; TCRdb's copy has only in-frame clones and lacks some. The data hold roughly 160,000 clones, with approximately 74% observed a single time. Sequences were obtained from PBMCs. These receptors all come from a woman in her twenties or thirties in good health and CMV-seronegative. Each CDR3 is given with its conserved first and last residue. A D gene is named only where the DNA matches it firmly. The size entry is marked missing in some rows and otherwise reads once, few, many or a size class.

D gene	clone size	V gene	J gene	CDR3 protein	CDR3 DNA
.	.	TRBV7-3	TRBJ1-1	CASSLIAGEMNTEAFF	TGTGCCAGCAGCTTAATCGCGGGGGAAATGAACACTGAAGCTTTCTTT
.	.	TRBV5-1	TRBJ2-1	CASRSGGQSSYNEQFF	TGCGCCAGCAGGTCTGGCGGTCAGAGCTCCTACAATGAGCAGTTCTTC
TRBD2	.	TRBV5-1	TRBJ2-1	CASSTGTIDNEQFF	TGCGCCAGCAGCACCGGGACTATAGACAATGAGCAGTTCTTC
.	few	TRBV19	TRBJ1-1	CASSIVGLNTEAFF	TGTGCCAGTAGTATAGTGGGCCTGAACACTGAAGCTTTCTTT
.	few	TRBV4-1	TRBJ1-2	CASRSPVGAGGYTF	TGCGCCAGCAGATCTCCGGTTGGGGCAGGTGGCTACACCTTC
TRBD2	.	TRBV12-5	TRBJ2-2	CASGLGAGGTGELFF	TGTGCTAGTGGTTTAGGAGCGGGAGGCACCGGGGAGCTGTTTTTT
TRBD1	.	TRBV5-1	TRBJ1-1	CASIEGAENTEAFF	TGCGCCAGCATAGAGGGGGCGGAGAACACTGAAGCTTTCTTT
.	few	TRBV5-4	TRBJ2-7	CASSLVQGYEQYF	TGTGCCAGCAGCTTGGTACAGGGTTACGAGCAGTACTTC
TRBD2	.	TRBV6-1	TRBJ2-1	CASGQTSGYNEQFF	TGTGCCAGCGGACAGACTAGCGGGTACAATGAGCAGTTCTTC
.	once	TRBV19	TRBJ2-1	CASSIWKLEDRNEQFF	TGTGCCAGTAGTATTTGGAAGCTAGAGGATAGGAATGAGCAGTTCTTC
.	.	TRBV27	TRBJ2-7	CASSYSGTRFYEQYF	TGTGCCAGCAGCTACTCCGGGACAAGGTTCTACGAGCAGTACTTC
.	.	TRBV7-2	TRBJ2-7	CASSPGGEEQYF	TGTGCCAGCAGCCCCGGAGGTGAAGAGCAGTACTTC
TRBD1	.	TRBV28	TRBJ1-1	CASTTGGKAFF	TGTGCCAGCACGACAGGGGGCAAAGCTTTCTTT
.	.	TRBV7-9	TRBJ1-2	CASSLVEVSYGYTF	TGTGCCAGCAGCTTAGTTGAGGTGTCCTATGGCTACACCTTC
.	.	TRBV9	TRBJ1-1	CASSRSMNTEAFF	TGTGCCAGCAGCCGGAGCATGAACACTGAAGCTTTCTTT
.	.	TRBV20-1	TRBJ1-2	CSAEGYTF	TGCAGTGCCGAGGGCTACACCTTC
TRBD1	.	TRBV11-2	TRBJ1-6	CASSTDRAGSLHF	TGTGCCAGCAGCACGGACAGGGCCGGTTCCCTCCACTTT
.	few	TRBV27	TRBJ1-4	CASSLSLTGSNEKLFF	TGTGCCAGCAGTTTATCCCTTACAGGGTCGAATGAAAAACTGTTTTTT
TRBD1	.	TRBV28	TRBJ1-5	CASIPGGAYQPQHF	TGTGCCAGCATTCCAGGGGGCGCTTATCAGCCCCAGCATTTT
TRBD1	once	TRBV28	TRBJ2-4	CASSSPESTQWDSKNIQYF	TGTGCCAGCAGTTCCCCAGAATCGACCCAATGGGACAGCAAAAACATTCAGTACTTC
.	.	TRBV10-3	TRBJ2-2	CAIRSGANTGELFF	TGTGCCATCAGATCTGGGGCCAACACCGGGGAGCTGTTTTTT
TRBD1	once	TRBV6-5	TRBJ2-1	CASSRTGVGYNEQFF	TGTGCCAGCAGCAGGACAGGGGTTGGCTACAATGAGCAGTTCTTC